These 14 T cell receptor beta chains were sequenced from one sample in a study of control samples from healthy donors and cancer patients. The protocol was immunoSEQ multiplex PCR, while the TCRdb copy is restricted to in-frame clones and leaves out a portion. This repertoire shows tens of thousands of clones, roughly 87% found once; its top ten account for 4%. Material: blood. The receptors were sampled from a woman aged 50 to 60 in good health.

The chain uses TRBV7-3 and TRBJ1-1; tentatively, D is TRBD1 (5 bases). Trimming pared 3 bases from V and 8 bases from J, leaving 16 bases between. The CDR3 sequence is 14 residues long. Germline V gene lookup returns CDR1 SGHTA and CDR2 FQGTGA. The CDR3 DNA is TGTGCCAGCAGCTTGCGACCCCAGGGTGGGGAAGCTTTCTTT. It yields the protein CASSLRPQGGEAFF.

The J gene is TRBJ2-5, the V gene TRBV19, with D possibly being TRBD2 (6 bases). CDR3 size: 15 residues. V was cut by 3 bases and J by 3 bases, with 14 bases left in between. Germline V lookup: CDR1 LNHDA, CDR2 SQIVND (reference sequence). CDR3 protein: CASSIQGSGEETQYF. The DNA for the CDR3 is TGTGCCAGTAGTATCCAGGGTTCGGGGGAAGAGACCCAGTACTTC.

This clone was counted a single time. This rearrangement joins TRBV12-5 to TRBJ2-5; D is undetermined. V lost 3 bases to trimming and J lost 9 bases, with 14 bases between them. From germline, CDR1 is LGHNT and CDR2 FRNRAP. The CDR3 is 13 residues long. CDR3 sequence: CASGFRAPGAQYF. The CDR3 DNA reads TGTGCTAGTGGTTTCCGGGCCCCCGGAGCCCAGTACTTC.

The genes are TRBV2 and TRBJ1-5; D gene ambiguous. The V end lost 1 base, the J end lost 0 bases, and 10 bases lay between the germline ends. The germline V gene encodes CDR1 SNHLY and CDR2 FYNNEI. The CDR3 sequence is 16 residues long. The CDR3 DNA is TGTGCCAGCAGTGAAGTTGGAGGTTTTAGCAATCAGCCCCAGCATTTT. Its translation is CASSEVGGFSNQPQHF.

The chain combines TRBV6-5 with TRBJ2-1; TRBD2 matches 9 bases. Germline-derived CDR1 and CDR2 are MNHEY and SVGAGI. This CDR3 region has 15 residues. Trimming at V came to 0 bases and at J to 7 bases, leaving 4 bases not matched to a gene. CDR3 sequence (DNA): TGTGCCAGCAGTTACTCGGGCGGGAGGGGAAATGAGCAGTTCTTC. Amino acid sequence: CASSYSGGRGNEQFF.

The chain joins TRBV6-5 to TRBJ2-5; 7 nucleotides match TRBD2. After removal of 7 bases from V and 4 bases from J, the junction contained 12 bases not matched to a gene. This CDR3 has 15 amino acids. Germline V gene data show CDR1 as MNHEY and CDR2 as SVGAGI. For the CDR3, the DNA is TGTGCCAGCATTCGTGAGGGGAGGGGCATAGAGACCCAGTACTTC. Amino acids: CASIREGRGIETQYF.

This chain connects TRBV4-2 to TRBJ2-3, with a weak D call TRBD2 (6 bases). CDR3 length equals 16 residues. Trimming left V 0 bases short and J 8 bases short, with 18 bases between. CDR1 is LGHNA, CDR2 YNFKEQ, per germline. CDR3 bases: TGTGCCAGCAGCCAAGACACTTCCGGAGGGAGAGGTACGCAGTATTTT. Translated, it gives CASSQDTSGGRGTQYF.

This chain connects TRBV29-1 to TRBJ2-7; TRBD2 agrees at 11 bases. Losses at the gene ends were 6 bases for V and 7 bases for J; bases not matched to a gene: 8. Germline V gives CDR1 SQVTM, CDR2 ANQGSEA. The CDR3 contains 13 residues. The CDR3 here is CSVGTSGLREQYF. The CDR3 DNA reads TGCAGCGTGGGGACTAGCGGCCTGCGGGAGCAGTACTTC.

V is TRBV6-5 and J is TRBJ1-2, with TRBD1 matching over 8 bases. J was trimmed by 4 bases and V by 5 bases; bases with no gene match: 6. The germline CDR1 and CDR2 sequences are MNHEY and SVGAGI. This CDR3 region has 14 residues. The CDR3 region is CASSQDREAYGYTF. The CDR3 region has the DNA TGTGCCAGCAGTCAGGACAGGGAGGCCTATGGCTACACCTTC.

This rearrangement joins TRBV7-3 to TRBJ2-5; 8 bases line up with TRBD2. Trimming cost V 3 bases and J 5 bases; bases outside gene matches: 2. Germline CDR1 SGHTA, CDR2 FQGTGA. The CDR3 is made up of 13 amino acids. The CDR3 DNA reads as TGTGCCAGCAGCTTTAGCGGGGATGAGACCCAGTACTTC. Its translation: CASSFSGDETQYF.

The chain joins TRBV6-1 to TRBJ2-3; unclear D gene. Germline V lookup: CDR1 MNHNS, CDR2 SASEGT. This CDR3 is 15 amino acids long. The V end was cut by 2 bases, the J end by 2 bases, with 11 bases between. In DNA form, the CDR3 reads TGTGCCAGCAGTGAACTCGGATCCGTCACAGATACGCAGTATTTT. Translated: CASSELGSVTDTQYF.

The J gene is TRBJ1-4, the V gene TRBV28; D remains unclear. The CDR3 is made up of 15 amino acids. Germline V gives CDR1 MDHEN, CDR2 SYDVKM. Trimming cost V 7 bases and J 11 bases, with 23 bases left between them. As DNA, the CDR3 is TGTGCCAGCACCGCCGGAGGGAGTGGGTTAGGGAAACTGTTTTTT. This codes for CASTAGGSGLGKLFF.

The chain joins TRBV10-2 to TRBJ1-1; D gene ambiguous. The CDR3 consists of 14 residues. V was clipped by 3 bases and J by 4 bases, with 12 bases between them. Germline CDR1 WSHSY, CDR2 SAAADI. The CDR3, as DNA: TGCGCCAGCAGTGACCCTTTACGAGGCACTGAAGCTTTCTTT. The encoded protein is CASSDPLRGTEAFF.

The gene calls are TRBV3-1 (or the pseudogene TRBV3-2) and TRBJ2-3, with D possibly matching TRBD2 (5 bases). Per the germline V gene, CDR1 is LGHDT and CDR2 is YNNKEL (reference sequence). The CDR3 runs to 15 residues. Trimming took off 6 bases at V and 8 bases at J, with 21 bases between the two ends. As DNA, the CDR3 is TGTGCCAGCAGTCCCGGTGAGGTTTCGGGAAGTACGCAGTATTTT. Protein sequence: CASSPGEVSGSTQYF.